This entry features one TCR beta chain sequence. The antigen remains unidentified. What was sequenced were expressed TCRB transcripts, since all of the isolated RNA had been reverse transcribed. Sequenced by immunoSEQ multiplex PCR; TCRdb stores in-frame clones only, minus some. The sample contains around 650,000 clones, roughly 12% of which appear only once. This record comes from a study of beta chain features in type 1 diabetes. Trimming took 2 bases from V and 10 from J; bases not matched to a gene: 6. The germline V gene encodes CDR1 SGDLS and CDR2 YYNGEE. The CDR3 contains 15 residues. Study observations and caveats: The study found moderately but significantly shorter TCRB CDR3s in all four CD4+ subsets of Type 1 diabetes patients. Patients with type 1 diabetes carried fewer insertions and had more deletions at their VDJ junctions.

What was sequenced was naive CD4+ T cells from blood. The TCR originated in a young man with type 1 diabetes. The chain is built from TRBV9 and TRBJ2-1; 13 bases are a match to TRBD2. The CDR3 region is CASSVRTSGGEEQFF. CDR3 DNA sequence: TGTGCCAGCAGCGTGAGGACTAGCGGGGGAGAAGAGCAGTTCTTC.